This is a list of T cell receptor beta chains from one sample in a study of molecular identifiers for immune sequencing clone quantification. From the PCR reads, TCRdb called clonotypes with MiXCR, one entry per CDR3 protein. The data show about 640,000 distinct CDR3 sequences, about 20% seen once. Sequencing was performed on naive CD8+ T cells from blood, with Jurkat cell RNA spiked in. The source is a human donor in good health. Some libraries in this study had Jurkat cell RNA spiked in. The CDR3 runs from the conserved cysteine through the conserved F or W. A D gene is named only where the DNA matches it firmly. The size of a clone is reported for some rows only, either as once, few or many, or as a class for expanded clones.

v_gene	j_gene	abundance	d_gene	CDR3aa	CDR3nt
TRBV4-3	TRBJ2-1	-	TRBD2	CASSQVAGVGNEQFF	TGCGCCAGCAGCCAAGTAGCGGGAGTAGGGAATGAGCAGTTCTTC
TRBV25-1	TRBJ1-3	many	-	CASSEYRATGNTIYF	TGTGCCAGCAGTGAATATAGGGCAACTGGAAACACCATATATTTT
TRBV6-6	TRBJ1-5	many	-	CASSPLTEVGNQPQHF	TGTGCCAGCAGTCCATTGACTGAAGTGGGCAATCAGCCCCAGCATTTT
TRBV7-6	TRBJ2-1	many	TRBD1	CASSLGGTGPDNEQFF	TGTGCCAGCAGCTTAGGTGGGACAGGGCCAGACAATGAGCAGTTCTTC
TRBV19	TRBJ1-5	-	-	CASNQFSNQPQHF	TGTGCCAGTAATCAGTTTAGCAATCAGCCCCAGCATTTT
TRBV7-2	TRBJ1-2	many	-	CASSLDPPDNYGYTF	TGTGCCAGCAGCTTAGACCCCCCCGATAACTATGGCTACACCTTC
TRBV29-1	TRBJ2-7	many	TRBD2	CSVKAGNYEQYF	TGCAGCGTTAAAGCGGGAAACTACGAGCAGTACTTC
TRBV9	TRBJ1-5	few	-	CASSVGGDNQPQHF	TGTGCCAGCAGCGTGGGGGGCGACAATCAGCCCCAGCATTTT
TRBV20-1	TRBJ2-1	few	TRBD2	CSARIRLAGVIVGNEQFF	TGCAGTGCTAGGATCCGCCTAGCGGGAGTTATCGTTGGCAATGAGCAGTTCTTC
TRBV9	TRBJ2-2	-	-	CASSEQGYSSTGELFF	TGTGCCAGCAGCGAACAGGGATACTCGAGCACCGGGGAGCTGTTTTTT
TRBV5-1	TRBJ2-5	many	-	CASSPDRKQETQYF	TGCGCCAGCAGCCCCGACAGGAAACAAGAGACCCAGTACTTC
TRBV28	TRBJ2-7	few	-	CASSLGAPGTRDTLESGASYEQYF	TGTGCCAGCAGTTTAGGAGCACCCGGGACAAGGGACACGCTGGAGTCGGGAGCGTCCTACGAGCAGTACTTC
TRBV5-4	TRBJ1-4	few	-	CASSSGQGSEKLFF	TGTGCCAGCAGCTCAGGGCAGGGTTCCGAAAAACTGTTTTTT
TRBV29-1	TRBJ2-3	many	TRBD2	CSVEPGLAGADTQYF	TGCAGCGTGGAACCTGGACTAGCGGGAGCTGATACGCAGTATTTT
TRBV30	TRBJ2-3	many	TRBD1	CAWSETGAEYF	TGTGCCTGGAGTGAAACAGGGGCGGAGTATTTT
TRBV20-1	TRBJ2-1	-	TRBD2	CSAVSGGGVSYEQFF	TGCAGTGCCGTTTCTGGGGGAGGGGTTAGCTATGAGCAGTTCTTC
TRBV12-3/TRBV12-4	TRBJ2-7	few	-	CASSPTAGRPDYEQYF	TGTGCCAGCAGTCCAACGGCGGGACGGCCGGACTACGAGCAGTACTTC
TRBV12-3/TRBV12-4	TRBJ1-6	many	-	CASSDAVNSPLHF	TGTGCCAGCAGCGACGCGGTTAATTCACCCCTCCACTTT
TRBV5-1	TRBJ2-2	few	-	CASSPDRAGTGELFF	TGCGCCAGCAGCCCCGACAGGGCGGGAACCGGGGAGCTGTTTTTT
TRBV7-6	TRBJ2-1	few	TRBD2	CASSPTLAGGREQFF	TGTGCCAGCAGCCCAACTCTAGCGGGGGGCCGTGAGCAGTTCTTC
TRBV4-3	TRBJ2-7	many	TRBD2	CASSPGLAAGAYEQYF	TGCGCCAGCAGCCCAGGGCTAGCGGCCGGGGCGTACGAGCAGTACTTC
TRBV12-3/TRBV12-4	TRBJ2-2	few	-	CASSFVPTELFF	TGTGCCAGCAGTTTTGTACCGACGGAGCTGTTTTTT
TRBV4-3	TRBJ1-5	once	TRBD1	CASSPAGTGTGDLWF	TGCGCCAGCAGCCCGGCAGGGACAGGGACAGGGGACCTCTGGTTT
TRBV12-3/TRBV12-4	TRBJ2-2	-	TRBD2	CASKASGNNSGELFF	TGTGCCAGCAAAGCTAGCGGGAACAACTCCGGGGAGCTGTTTTTT
TRBV9	TRBJ2-7	-	TRBD2	CASNRAGGPSYEQYF	TGTGCCAGCAACCGAGCGGGAGGGCCAAGTTACGAGCAGTACTTC
TRBV14	TRBJ2-2	many	TRBD1	CASSLGQGNAGELFF	TGTGCCAGCAGCCTGGGACAGGGGAACGCCGGGGAGCTGTTTTTT
TRBV27	TRBJ2-3	many	-	CASSLSDGSTDTQYF	TGTGCCAGCAGTTTATCCGACGGAAGCACAGATACGCAGTATTTT
TRBV6-5	TRBJ2-7	-	TRBD1	CASSYSQGAYYEQYF	TGTGCCAGCAGTTACTCTCAGGGGGCTTACTACGAGCAGTACTTC
TRBV20-1	TRBJ2-5	-	-	CSARDGSVLVGETQYF	TGCAGTGCTAGAGATGGGAGCGTACTCGTGGGAGAGACCCAGTACTTC
TRBV29-1	TRBJ2-7	many	-	CSSWDSSYEQYF	TGCAGCTCCTGGGACTCTTCCTACGAGCAGTACTTC
TRBV6-2/TRBV6-3	TRBJ1-1	many	-	CASSYDWGNTEAFF	TGTGCCAGCAGTTATGATTGGGGGAACACTGAAGCTTTCTTT
TRBV5-6	TRBJ2-3	few	-	CASSEGQGLYTQYF	TGTGCCAGCAGCGAGGGACAAGGGTTGTATACGCAGTATTTT
TRBV4-1	TRBJ2-5	many	-	CASSRSPGMRETQYF	TGCGCCAGCAGCCGATCCCCAGGGATGCGGGAGACCCAGTACTTC
TRBV7-2	TRBJ2-3	many	-	CASSLVPLGGAPADTQYF	TGTGCCAGCAGCTTAGTCCCCCTAGGGGGAGCGCCCGCAGATACGCAGTATTTT
TRBV7-9	TRBJ2-5	once	TRBD2	CASTGTSGGRGETQYF	TGTGCCTCTACCGGGACTAGCGGGGGTAGAGGGGAGACCCAGTACTTC
TRBV6-2/TRBV6-3	TRBJ2-2	-	TRBD2	CASSPGTWGLATTGELFF	TGTGCCAGCAGCCCCGGGACGTGGGGACTAGCGACTACCGGGGAGCTGTTTTTT
TRBV2	TRBJ2-6	many	TRBD2	CASNGLAGGGANVLTF	TGTGCCAGCAATGGACTAGCGGGAGGCGGGGCCAACGTCCTGACTTTC
TRBV4-3	TRBJ2-1	many	-	CASSPDRTYNEQFF	TGCGCCAGCAGCCCCGACAGAACCTACAATGAGCAGTTCTTC
TRBV6-5	TRBJ2-5	many	-	CASSYSGLEGAWETQYF	TGTGCCAGCAGTTACTCGGGTTTGGAGGGGGCCTGGGAGACCCAGTACTTC
TRBV6-1	TRBJ1-6	-	-	CASSETGDAYSPLHF	TGTGCCAGCAGTGAAACAGGAGACGCATATTCACCCCTCCACTTT
TRBV20-1	TRBJ2-7	-	-	CSARPTRAIYEQYF	TGCAGTGCTAGACCTACTAGGGCGATCTACGAGCAGTACTTC
TRBV28	TRBJ2-2	many	TRBD2	CASRSRLAGEFGELFF	TGTGCCAGCAGGAGTCGACTAGCGGGAGAGTTCGGGGAGCTGTTTTTT
TRBV6-1	TRBJ2-7	-	TRBD1	CATKTGSSYEQYF	TGTGCCACCAAGACAGGGAGCTCCTACGAGCAGTACTTC
TRBV4-1	TRBJ2-1	-	TRBD2	CASSYTSGNLDEQFF	TGCGCCAGCAGCTACACTAGCGGGAATCTAGATGAGCAGTTCTTC
TRBV19	TRBJ2-2	-	-	CASSIAGPNTGELFF	TGTGCCAGTAGTATAGCGGGGCCGAACACCGGGGAGCTGTTTTTT
TRBV28	TRBJ2-3	many	TRBD2	CASSPLWSSGVSTDTQYF	TGTGCCAGCAGTCCCCTTTGGAGTAGCGGGGTTAGCACAGATACGCAGTATTTT
TRBV20-1	TRBJ2-5	many	-	CSAKAGLPAETQYF	TGCAGTGCTAAAGCAGGGTTGCCAGCAGAGACCCAGTACTTC
TRBV12-3/TRBV12-4	TRBJ2-7	many	TRBD1	CASSLGTGTYEQYF	TGCGCCAGCAGCTTGGGGACAGGGACCTACGAGCAGTACTTC
TRBV27	TRBJ1-5	many	TRBD1	CASSQGQGVGQPQHF	TGTGCCAGCAGTCAGGGACAGGGGGTCGGTCAGCCCCAGCATTTT
TRBV7-9	TRBJ2-4	many	-	CASSLAGKDIQYF	TGTGCCAGCAGCTTAGCCGGGAAGGACATTCAGTACTTC
TRBV12-2	TRBJ2-5	-	-	CASRFPPDYQLAGGPRTETQYF	TGTGCAAGTCGCTTCCCTCCCGACTATCAACTAGCGGGGGGGCCTAGGACGGAGACCCAGTACTTC
TRBV29-1	TRBJ2-1	many	-	CSVERGDSYNEQFF	TGCAGCGTTGAAAGGGGGGATTCCTACAATGAGCAGTTCTTC
TRBV19	TRBJ1-1	few	-	CASTHYGNTEAFF	TGTGCCAGTACTCATTATGGTAACACTGAAGCTTTCTTT
TRBV5-4	TRBJ2-7	many	-	CASQDLGGVRGEQYF	TGTGCCAGCCAAGATCTGGGGGGAGTGAGGGGCGAGCAGTACTTC
TRBV5-5	TRBJ1-4	many	-	CASRPDRSGEKLFF	TGTGCCAGCAGGCCAGACAGAAGTGGTGAAAAACTGTTTTTT